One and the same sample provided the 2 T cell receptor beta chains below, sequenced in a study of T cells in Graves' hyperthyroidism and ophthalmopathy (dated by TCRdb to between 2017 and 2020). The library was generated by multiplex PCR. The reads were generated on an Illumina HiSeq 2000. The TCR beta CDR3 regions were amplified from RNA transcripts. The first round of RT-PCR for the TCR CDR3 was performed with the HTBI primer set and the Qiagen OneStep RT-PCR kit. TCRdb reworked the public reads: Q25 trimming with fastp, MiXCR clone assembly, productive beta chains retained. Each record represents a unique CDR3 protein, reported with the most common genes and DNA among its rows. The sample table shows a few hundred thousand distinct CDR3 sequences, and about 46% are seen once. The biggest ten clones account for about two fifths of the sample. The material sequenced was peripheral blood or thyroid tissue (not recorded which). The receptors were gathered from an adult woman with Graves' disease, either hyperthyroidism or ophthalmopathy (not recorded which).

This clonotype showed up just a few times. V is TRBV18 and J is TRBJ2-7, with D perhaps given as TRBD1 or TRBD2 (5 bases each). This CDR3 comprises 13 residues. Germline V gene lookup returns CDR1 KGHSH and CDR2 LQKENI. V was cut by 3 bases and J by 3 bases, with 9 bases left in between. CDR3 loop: CASSPRDLYEQYF. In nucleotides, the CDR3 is TGTGCCAGCTCACCCCGGGACCTCTACGAGCAGTACTTC.

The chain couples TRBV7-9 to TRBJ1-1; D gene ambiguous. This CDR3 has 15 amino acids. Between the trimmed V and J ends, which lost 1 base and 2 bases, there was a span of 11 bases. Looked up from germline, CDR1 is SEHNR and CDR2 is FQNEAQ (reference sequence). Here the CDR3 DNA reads TGTGCCAGCAGCTTAGAGGAGGGAGTCAACACTGAAGCTTTCTTT. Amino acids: CASSLEEGVNTEAFF.